Shown below are 25 T cell receptor beta chains from a single sample sequenced in a study of T cell responses to AZD1222 COVID-19 vaccine. Sequencing was performed with immunoSEQ multiplex PCR; in TCRdb, only in-frame clones are kept and a portion is missing. Found here are around 99,000 clones, 91% of them singletons; the top ten hold less than 9.5%. The specimen comprised peripheral blood, sampled on day 0 of AZD1222 vaccination. The receptors were sampled from an adult in good health.

The chain recombines TRBV6-2 or TRBV6-3 with TRBJ2-1; 11 bases are shared with TRBD2. The germline V gene encodes CDR1 MNHEY and CDR2 SVGEGT. The CDR3 totals 18 residues. The trim removed 5 bases at V and 7 bases at J, leaving 16 bases unmatched. The CDR3 DNA sequence: TGTGCCAGCAGTCAGAGAGATATGACTAGCGGGAAGGGGAATGAGCAGTTCTTC. Its translation is CASSQRDMTSGKGNEQFF.

The J gene is TRBJ2-7, the V gene TRBV3-1 (or the pseudogene TRBV3-2); 10 nucleotides agree with TRBD2. The germline gives CDR1 LGHDT, CDR2 YNNKEL (reference sequence). V lost 4 bases, J lost 6 bases, and 6 bases stayed unmatched. The CDR3 has 14 amino acids. The CDR3 coding sequence is TGTGCCAGCAGCCCATCTAGCGGGAGTACCGAGCAGTACTTC. This encodes CASSPSSGSTEQYF.

This sequence joins TRBV18 and TRBJ2-3; TRBD2 matches at 7 bases. V gave up 6 bases and J gave up 3 bases; unmatched junction bases: 12. This CDR3 contains 16 residues. From germline, CDR1 is KGHSH and CDR2 LQKENI. CDR3 bases: TGTGCCAGCTCCCCCTCTGGACTAGGGGCGACAGATACGCAGTATTTT. This translates into CASSPSGLGATDTQYF.

V gene TRBV24-1 combines with J gene TRBJ2-2; no definite D call. CDR3 length: 13 residues. In germline, CDR1 is KGHDR, CDR2 SFDVKD. Trimming shortened V by 7 bases and J by 3 bases, and 8 bases separated the two germline ends. The CDR3 region is CATSGTDTGELFF. DNA for the CDR3: TGTGCCACCAGCGGTACGGACACCGGGGAGCTGTTTTTT.

The J gene is TRBJ2-5, the V gene TRBV7-7; D call uncertain. Trimming removed 2 bases at V and 2 bases at J, with 9 bases between. Germline V gene sequence: CDR1 SSHAT, CDR2 FNYEAQ (reference sequence). The CDR3 spans 14 residues. The CDR3 sequence: CASSLSTSQETQYF. CDR3 nucleotide sequence: TGTGCCAGCAGCTTAAGCACGTCTCAAGAGACCCAGTACTTC.

This chain connects TRBV5-5 to TRBJ2-7, with a weak D call TRBD2 (5 bases). From germline, CDR1 is SGHKS and CDR2 YYEKEE (reference sequence). CDR3 length: 12 residues. Trimming took 5 bases from V and 0 from J, leaving 6 bases between them. In nucleotides, the CDR3 is TGTGCCAGCAGAGGGAGCTCCTACGAGCAGTACTTC. Protein sequence: CASRGSSYEQYF.

The chain is built from TRBV7-8 and TRBJ1-1, with D uncertain. Germline V CDR1 and CDR2: SGHVS, FQNEAQ. The CDR3 contains 16 residues. The V end lost 2 bases, the J end lost 0 bases, and 13 bases lay between the germline ends. CDR3 DNA: TGTGCCAGCAGCTTACGTCAGGCAAGCTTGAACACTGAAGCTTTCTTT. Its protein is CASSLRQASLNTEAFF.

V usage is TRBV5-4 and J usage is TRBJ1-1; no definite D call. CDR1 is SGHNT, CDR2 YYREEE, per germline (reference sequence). This CDR3 is built from 14 residues. V lost 0 bases and J lost 1, with 7 bases in between. CDR3 protein: CASSLDRTNTEAFF. The CDR3 DNA follows: TGTGCCAGCAGCTTGGACAGAACGAACACTGAAGCTTTCTTT.

This chain links TRBV7-7 with TRBJ2-7, with D possibly being TRBD2 (6 bases). Germline CDR1 is SSHAT and CDR2 is FNYEAQ (reference sequence). This CDR3 spans 15 amino acids. V dropped 5 bases and J dropped 5 bases, with 19 bases sitting between them. Here the CDR3 DNA reads TGTGCCAGCAGCCCAACTAGCTCCGGGGTCCACGAGCAGTACTTC. It codes for CASSPTSSGVHEQYF.

The V and J genes are TRBV7-2 and TRBJ2-7, with a possible D match to TRBD2 (6 bases). CDR1 SGHTA and CDR2 FQGNSA come from the germline V gene. V lost 1 base and J 6 bases, leaving 19 bases between the germline ends. CDR3 length equals 16 residues. CDR3 sequence: CASSLGAQGLPLEQYF. DNA of the CDR3: TGTGCCAGCAGCTTAGGTGCTCAGGGACTCCCCCTCGAGCAGTACTTC.

The CDR3 coding sequence is TGTGCCACCAGTGACCCGAGGGGGTCCGGCGAGACCCAGTACTTC. Protein: CATSDPRGSGETQYF. V and J are TRBV24-1 and TRBJ2-5; D may be TRBD1 (6 bases). This CDR3 has 15 residues. CDR1 and CDR2 (germline): KGHDR, SFDVKD. The V gene lost 4 bases and the J gene lost 5 bases, with 16 bases spanning the gap.

The chain couples TRBV29-1 to TRBJ1-4, with D possibly being TRBD1 (5 bases). Trimming pared 4 bases from V and 4 bases from J, leaving 10 bases between. Germline values: CDR1 SQVTM, CDR2 ANQGSEA. The CDR3 sequence is 13 residues long. CDR3 protein: CSVGGTVNEKLFF. DNA for the CDR3: TGCAGCGTTGGGGGCACCGTTAATGAAAAACTGTTTTTT.

The chain links TRBV14 to TRBJ1-5; D is undetermined. The CDR3 loop spans 16 amino acids. Germline V gene lookup returns CDR1 SGHDN and CDR2 FVKESK. Trimming shortened V by 0 bases and J by 1 base, and 10 bases separated the two germline ends. The CDR3, as DNA: TGTGCCAGCAGCCAAGATGGGAGAGAAAGCAATCAGCCCCAGCATTTT. Translated: CASSQDGRESNQPQHF. Variable domain in full (rest from reference TRBV14 and TRBJ1-5): EAGVTQFPSHSVIEKGQTVTLRCDPISGHDNLYWYRRVMGKEIKFLLHFVKESKQDESGMPNNRFLAERTGGTYSTLKVQPAELEDSGVYFCASSQDGRESNQPQHFGDGTRLSIL.

The chain joins TRBV6-2 or TRBV6-3 to TRBJ2-7; 7 nucleotides align to TRBD2. In germline, CDR1 is MNHEY, CDR2 SVGEGT. The CDR3 runs to 14 residues. Germline trimming cut 2 bases from V and 5 bases from J; bases unmatched to any gene: 6. The CDR3 nucleotides read TGTGCCAGCAGTTACGGCGGGAGTGTCCACGAGCAGTACTTC. Protein sequence: CASSYGGSVHEQYF.

V is TRBV6-5 and J is TRBJ1-1, with a weak D call TRBD1 (6 bases). Per the germline V gene, CDR1 is MNHEY and CDR2 is SVGAGI. V was shortened by 4 bases and J by 1 base, with 13 bases between the two germline ends. The CDR3 is 15 amino acids. The CDR3, as DNA: TGTGCCAGCAGTTTAAACAGGGCGTCGAACACTGAAGCTTTCTTT. The encoded protein is CASSLNRASNTEAFF.

This sequence joins TRBV10-1 and TRBJ2-3; TRBD1 matches at 7 bases. CDR3 length equals 14 residues. Germline V gene lookup returns CDR1 WNHNN and CDR2 SYGVQD (reference sequence). The V and J ends lost 4 bases and 0 bases, in that order; junction bases with no gene match: 1. The CDR3 is CASSAGQSTDTQYF. CDR3 DNA sequence: TGCGCCAGCAGTGCGGGACAGAGCACAGATACGCAGTATTTT.

This chain connects TRBV7-4 to TRBJ1-3; no clear D. Germline CDR1 and CDR2: SGHVT and SQSDAQ. The CDR3 has 17 residues. V shed 7 bases and J shed 3 bases, with 22 bases lying between them. The CDR3: CASNPGSGGIGGNTIYF. The CDR3, as DNA: TGTGCCAGCAATCCCGGATCCGGAGGGATCGGTGGAAACACCATATATTTT.

This chain joins TRBV4-2 and TRBJ2-3; D is ambiguous. Trimming removed 0 bases at V and 5 bases at J, with 3 bases between. The germline gives CDR1 LGHNA, CDR2 YNFKEQ. The CDR3 runs 12 residues. The DNA for the CDR3 is TGTGCCAGCAGCCAAGACCGAGATACGCAGTATTTT. It translates to CASSQDRDTQYF.

This rearrangement joins TRBV10-2 to TRBJ2-1; D might be TRBD2 (6 bases). This CDR3 comprises 16 residues. Trimming pared 4 bases from V and 7 bases from J, leaving 20 bases between. CDR1 and CDR2 from the germline V gene are WSHSY and SAAADI. DNA of the CDR3: TGCGCCAGCAGTGGGTCGCCGACGAGGGGAGGAAATGAGCAGTTCTTC. This sequence encodes CASSGSPTRGGNEQFF.

The V and J genes are TRBV6-5 and TRBJ1-2, with D perhaps matching TRBD1 (6 bases). Looked up from germline, CDR1 is MNHEY and CDR2 is SVGAGI. The ends were cut back, 6 bases at V and 4 bases at J, with 18 bases in the middle. This CDR3 has 15 amino acids. The CDR3 is CASSRDPGGAYGYTF. The CDR3 nucleotides read TGTGCCAGCAGCCGCGACCCGGGGGGGGCCTATGGCTACACCTTC.

This chain joins TRBV10-1 and TRBJ1-2, with D possibly TRBD1 on 5 matching bases. The V gene lost 2 bases and the J gene lost 7 bases, with 11 bases spanning the gap. Germline V gene data show CDR1 as WNHNN and CDR2 as SYGVQD (reference sequence). The CDR3 spans 13 residues. The CDR3 sequence: CASSETPGGGYTF. CDR3 in DNA: TGCGCCAGCAGTGAGACACCCGGGGGTGGCTACACCTTC.

DNA for the CDR3: TGTGGTTCGGGGAGTGGAAACACCATATATTTT. Protein product: CGSGSGNTIYF. V gene TRBV30 combines with J gene TRBJ1-3; D remains unclear. There are 11 residues in the CDR3. The germline V gene encodes CDR1 GTSNPN and CDR2 SVGIG (reference sequence).

The rearrangement uses TRBV27 and TRBJ2-7; tentatively, D is TRBD2 (6 bases). CDR1 is MNHEY and CDR2 is SMNVEV in the germline V gene (reference sequence). CDR3 length: 14 amino acids. The ends were cut back, 4 bases at V and 2 bases at J, with 12 bases in the middle. The CDR3 DNA reads TGTGCCAGCAGTTACCAGGGAGGAACCTACGAGCAGTACTTC. It encodes CASSYQGGTYEQYF.

The chain is built from TRBV19 and TRBJ1-1; 7 nucleotides match TRBD1. The CDR3 has 14 residues. CDR1 is LNHDA, CDR2 SQIVND, per germline (reference sequence). Trimming took 6 bases from V and 2 from J; bases not matched to a gene: 6. CDR3 in amino acids: CASSYGQVNTEAFF. The CDR3 DNA is TGTGCCAGTAGCTACGGACAGGTAAACACTGAAGCTTTCTTT.

The gene calls are TRBV9 and TRBJ2-1; 9 bases match TRBD2. The germline CDR1 and CDR2 sequences are SGDLS and YYNGEE. V trimming: 2 bases; J trimming: 6 bases; junction bases outside the gene matches: 3. The CDR3 spans 14 residues. Here the CDR3 reads CASSVLAGSNEQFF. The CDR3 nucleotides read TGTGCCAGCAGCGTTCTAGCGGGGTCCAATGAGCAGTTCTTC.